This TCR beta chain was found in a study of blood T cell repertoires in COVID-19. Across the study: From T cells, B-cell-depleted T cells, or PBMCs came the material, which was cDNA or gDNA.

Under the authors' procedure: Counts of nucleated cells, estimated from reference gene primer amplification, were obtained. Data came from immunoSEQ multiplex PCR; TCRdb stores just in-frame clones and leaves some out. V and J calls and clone size are copied from that table; D and trimming were computed from the DNA. The sample lists 270,000 or so clones, 86% occurring once. Seattle's cohort entered during active infection and was followed longitudinally. The germline V and J ends were trimmed by 1 base and 5 bases, with 10 bases remaining between them. The CDR3 is 14 amino acids. CDR1 is MNHNS and CDR2 is SASEGT in the germline V gene.

The specimen was peripheral blood. The chain uses TRBV6-1 and TRBJ2-3; D is undetermined. The origin of this receptor is a woman aged 25 to 39 with COVID-19, enrolled during active disease. The CDR3 DNA sequence: TGTGCCAGCAGTGAAGGATCTCGCGTAGATACGCAGTATTTT. Protein: CASSEGSRVDTQYF.